The T cell receptor beta chain under discussion was sequenced for a study of OX40 agonist ivuxolimab in advanced cancers. About the study as a whole: Ivuxolimab was a fully human IgG2 agonistic monoclonal antibody targeting the costimulatory receptor OX40 (CD134). Partial responses occurred in three dose-escalation patients: two with cutaneous melanoma and one with hepatocellular carcinoma. Among the roughly 52 dose-escalation patients, about 20 had hepatocellular carcinoma, roughly 15 melanoma, 9 renal cell carcinoma and 9 head and neck cancer. Peripheral TCRbeta sequencing aimed to test whether ivuxolimab altered TCR sequence diversity and caused clonal T-cell expansion. The paper reports the monotherapy dose-escalation portion (N ≈ 50 patients) of the phase I ivuxolimab trial. In the dose-escalation cohort, 70% to 85% of patients were male, and the mean age was roughly 60 years, with a range of 23 to 79. Patients were allowed to have had prior anti-PD-1, anti-PD-L1 or anti-CTLA-4 therapy, and approximately 40% of the dose-escalation patients had previously received checkpoint inhibitors. Intravenous ivuxolimab was administered to patients every 2 weeks at six dose levels: 0.01, 0.1, 0.3, 1.5, 3 and 10 mg/kg. Results the study describes overall, beyond this receptor: Clonal expansion of both CD4+ and CD8+ blood T cells was observed from baseline to week 6 at doses 0.1 to 3.0 mg/kg. In partial responders in the 0.1-3.0 mg/kg groups, normalized peripheral clonal expansion was found to be among the lowest, especially among CD8+ T cells. Low levels of normalized T-cell clonal expansion were also shown by some nonresponding patients. The antigen specificity of the peripheral T cells that underwent clonal expansion was not determined. After ivuxolimab, expanded clones were on average more numerous among CD8+ T cells than among CD4+ T cells.

Based on the germline V gene, the CDR1 and CDR2 sequences are SGHAT and FQNNGV. V is cut by 5 bases and J by 1 base, and the space between the germline ends is 14 bases. Measured from the cysteine to the phenylalanine, the CDR3 is 16 residues long. This entry keeps only the CDR3 DNA: 48 bases, framed from base 1. Patients with a history of autoimmune disease or receiving systemic immunosuppression were excluded from the trial. Peripheral blood for TCR sequencing was drawn from every dose cohort at baseline, at cycle 4 day 1 and at cycle 7 day 1. The samples were taken from a phase I, first-in-human, multicenter, open-label dose-escalation trial of ivuxolimab. Adults with locally advanced or metastatic head and neck squamous cell, hepatocellular, melanoma or renal cell carcinoma were enrolled in the trial. Before TCR sequencing, CD4+ T cells and CD8+ T cells were sorted from peripheral blood as separate populations.

To sequence the TCRbeta CDR3 region, genomic DNA was isolated from the sorted cells. The immunoSEQ Assay was used to sequence the TCRbeta CDR3 regions. The source is immuneACCESS, and TCRdb retained only in-frame sequences with V and J called. Part of the clones is not carried over; for the studies checked, unresolved V genes explain less than half of this, and the remainder is unexplained. This sample has some 83,000 clones in its table, and 85% to 90% of those were observed once. 5.5% to 7.5% of the sample is in the top ten clones. Remarks on this clone: The antigen this receptor binds is unknown. There are no base qualities to consult, and no much larger clone falls within one base.

The receptor was derived from an adult with an advanced solid tumor such as melanoma, head and neck, liver or kidney cancer. The sample was CD4+ or CD8+ T cells sorted from blood, taken in a trial of the OX40 agonist ivuxolimab. The rearrangement combines TRBV11-2 with TRBJ1-4, with the identity of the D gene unclear. The CDR3 is CASSRQNSGTNEKLFF. In nucleotides, the sequence is TGTGCCAGCAGCCGCCAAAACAGCGGAACTAATGAAAAACTGTTTTTT.